This T cell receptor beta chain was identified in a study of T cells in Graves' hyperthyroidism and ophthalmopathy. Clinical symptoms, serum thyroxine and TRAb, thyroid ultrasound and orbital computed tomography were used for the diagnoses. Ten or more counts support this clonotype. RNA transcripts provided the source from which TCR beta CDR3 regions were amplified. HTBI primers drove first-round RT-PCR of the TCR CDR3. TCRdb re-derived calls from the multiplex PCR reads in MiXCR, one entry per CDR3 protein. The data show around 340,000 distinct CDR3 sequences, over 15% seen once. Germline assignment: CDR1 SNHLY and CDR2 FYNNEI. The CDR3 covers 15 residues. The V gene end was trimmed by 4 bases and the J gene end by 3 bases; junction bases not matched to a gene: 3.

V usage is TRBV2 and J usage is TRBJ1-2, with 12 positions matching TRBD1. The sample was blood. This TCR derives from a middle-aged woman with Graves' ophthalmopathy. CDR3 DNA sequence: TGTGCCAGCAGTGGGGACAGGGGGCAACACTATGGCTACACCTTC. This translates into CASSGDRGQHYGYTF.